This T cell receptor (beta chain) derives from a study of blood T cell repertoires in COVID-19. Whole-study context: The study drew acute and convalescent COVID-19 samples from the United States, Italy and Spain. T cells, B-cell-depleted T cells, or PBMCs supplied cDNA or gDNA.

As originally analysed: For nucleated cells, counts were estimated from reference gene primer amplification. Method: immunoSEQ multiplex PCR; TCRdb's copy keeps in-frame clones and lacks some. V, J and clone size are taken as reported in that table, and D and trimming were inferred from the DNA itself. This table holds approximately 90,000 clones, less than 95% found once. Germline CDR1 reads SQVTM; CDR2 reads ANQGSEA. The CDR3 runs 13 residues. V dropped 2 bases and J dropped 2 bases, with 8 bases sitting between them. This clone appeared a few times. The sequence came from a man aged 60 to 75 with acute or convalescent COVID-19. The chain employs TRBV29-1 and TRBJ2-3; D unresolved. The sample taken for sequencing was peripheral blood. In nucleotides, the CDR3 is TGCAGCGTTGAAACCGGAGCCACAGATACGCAGTATTTT. The encoded protein is CSVETGATDTQYF.